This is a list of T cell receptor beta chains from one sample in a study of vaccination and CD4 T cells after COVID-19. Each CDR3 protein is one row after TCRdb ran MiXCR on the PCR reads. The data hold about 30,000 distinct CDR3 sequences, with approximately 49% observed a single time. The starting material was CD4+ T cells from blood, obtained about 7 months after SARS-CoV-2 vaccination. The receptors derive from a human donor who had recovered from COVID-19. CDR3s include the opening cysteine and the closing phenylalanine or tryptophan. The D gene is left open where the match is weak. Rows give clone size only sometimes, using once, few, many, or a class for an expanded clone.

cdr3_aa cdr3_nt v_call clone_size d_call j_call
CASSFRADTQYF TGTGCCAGCAGCTTCCGGGCAGATACGCAGTATTTT TRBV7-3 few - TRBJ2-3
CASSRLGTGNQETQYF TGCGCCAGCAGCCGCCTAGGGACAGGTAACCAAGAGACCCAGTACTTC TRBV5-1 - TRBD1 TRBJ2-5
CASSRTSDSYNEQFF TGTGCCAGCAGCAGGACTAGCGACTCCTACAATGAGCAGTTCTTC TRBV28 few TRBD2 TRBJ2-1
CASSSQNRAGYTF TGTGCCAGCAGTTCCCAAAACAGGGCTGGCTACACCTTC TRBV28 - - TRBJ1-2
CASSQALRGGELFF TGTGCCAGCAGCCAGGCTCTACGCGGCGGGGAGCTGTTTTTT TRBV6-1 - - TRBJ2-2
CASSFDGRAPDYYNEQFF TGTGCCAGCAGCTTCGACGGGAGGGCCCCAGATTATTACAATGAGCAGTTCTTC TRBV7-6 - TRBD2 TRBJ2-1
CAISATTQGLGGYTF TGTGCCATCAGTGCAACCACGCAGGGTCTCGGAGGCTACACCTTC TRBV10-3 - - TRBJ1-2
CASSSFPSQVSGELFF TGTGCCAGCAGCTCTTTTCCCAGCCAGGTCTCCGGGGAGCTGTTTTTT TRBV7-9 - - TRBJ2-2
CASSFSIDEQYF TGTGCCAGCAGCTTCTCGATCGACGAGCAGTACTTC TRBV11-2 - - TRBJ2-7
CVSSQDWVLETQYF TGTGTCAGCAGCCAAGACTGGGTCCTAGAGACCCAGTACTTC TRBV7-2 - - TRBJ2-5
CASSTGMHEQYF TGTGCCAGCTCCACAGGGATGCACGAGCAGTACTTC TRBV28 - - TRBJ2-7
CAISRDKDLETQYF TGTGCCATCAGCCGGGACAAAGACTTAGAGACCCAGTACTTC TRBV10-3 - - TRBJ2-5
CVSSGSISDTQYF TGTGTCAGCAGTGGGAGTATATCCGATACGCAGTATTTT TRBV12-3/TRBV12-4 - - TRBJ2-3
CASSYPGAYNEQFF TGTGCCAGCAGTTACCCAGGGGCCTACAATGAGCAGTTCTTC TRBV6-5 - - TRBJ2-1
CASSGAYEQYF TGTGCCAGCTCAGGGGCCTACGAGCAGTACTTC TRBV18 - - TRBJ2-7
CATQKGSRGNQPQHF TGTGCCACCCAAAAGGGTTCTCGGGGCAATCAGCCCCAGCATTTT TRBV19 - - TRBJ1-5
CAISPGTGVGNTIYF TGTGCCATCAGCCCCGGGACAGGGGTAGGAAACACCATATATTTT TRBV10-3 - TRBD1 TRBJ1-3
CASSWLDRGRGYTF TGTGCCAGTAGTTGGTTGGACAGGGGGCGCGGCTACACCTTC TRBV19 few TRBD1 TRBJ1-2
CASSPQTGGGQPQHF TGTGCCAGTAGTCCCCAAACAGGGGGCGGCCAGCCCCAGCATTTT TRBV19 few TRBD1 TRBJ1-5
CASSPGLQETQYF TGTGCCAGTAGTCCGGGACTACAAGAGACCCAGTACTTC TRBV19 few TRBD2 TRBJ2-5
CASSDPLAGGQETQYF TGTGCCAGCAGTGACCCTCTAGCGGGGGGACAAGAGACCCAGTACTTC TRBV6-4 - TRBD2 TRBJ2-5
CSARVFLRGSYEQYF TGCAGTGCTAGAGTCTTTCTGCGGGGCTCCTACGAGCAGTACTTC TRBV20-1 few - TRBJ2-7
CSVEDRDRPGQPQHF TGCAGCGTTGAGGACCGGGACAGGCCCGGTCAGCCCCAGCATTTT TRBV29-1 few TRBD1 TRBJ1-5
CASSELAVKETQYF TGTGCCAGCAGCGAACTAGCGGTTAAAGAGACCCAGTACTTC TRBV6-2/TRBV6-3 - TRBD2 TRBJ2-5
CASTQGYTGELFF TGTGCCAGCACCCAGGGGTACACCGGGGAGCTGTTTTTT TRBV6-1 - - TRBJ2-2
CASSVAAKNIQYF TGTGCCAGCAGTGTCGCGGCCAAAAACATTCAGTACTTC TRBV6-2/TRBV6-3 - - TRBJ2-4
CASSVAGMNTEAFF TGTGCCAGTAGTGTAGCGGGAATGAACACTGAAGCTTTCTTT TRBV19 - - TRBJ1-1
CSARVSRTGETQYF TGCAGTGCTAGAGTTAGCAGGACAGGGGAGACCCAGTACTTC TRBV20-1 - TRBD1 TRBJ2-5
CSASPPGRSYEQYF TGCAGTGCTTCTCCCCCCGGGAGGTCCTACGAGCAGTACTTC TRBV20-1 - TRBD2 TRBJ2-7
CAISESEGKSSYNEQFF TGTGCCATCAGTGAGTCTGAGGGGAAAAGCTCCTACAATGAGCAGTTCTTC TRBV10-3 few - TRBJ2-1
CASSPNVGANIQYF TGTGCCAGCAGCCCTAACGTGGGAGCAAACATTCAGTACTTC TRBV7-2 - - TRBJ2-4
CASSWSSSGVEETQYF TGTGCCAGCAGTTGGAGTTCTAGCGGCGTGGAAGAGACCCAGTACTTC TRBV6-5 - TRBD2 TRBJ2-5
CSVVVQGNQPQHF TGCAGCGTTGTTGTACAGGGCAATCAGCCCCAGCATTTT TRBV29-1 few - TRBJ1-5
CASSKALTGGAETQYF TGTGCCAGCAGCAAAGCGCTCACAGGGGGCGCAGAGACCCAGTACTTC TRBV21-1 - - TRBJ2-5
CASNSYTNTGELFF TGTGCCAGCAATTCCTATACGAACACCGGGGAGCTGTTTTTT TRBV27 few - TRBJ2-2